The sample holds one count of the clone carrying this T cell receptor (beta chain). Method: immunoSEQ multiplex PCR; TCRdb's copy keeps in-frame clones and lacks some. The repertoire holds almost 35,000 clones, with under 95% as singletons. The data stem from a study of T cell changes during pregnancy in multiple sclerosis. The V and J ends lost 5 bases and 6 bases, in that order; junction bases with no gene match: 16. The CDR3 consists of 16 residues. Germline lookup yields CDR1 SQVTM and CDR2 ANQGSEA. The V gene is TRBV29-1, the J gene TRBJ1-1; 9 nucleotides line up with TRBD1. Sequenced here: peripheral blood, sampled in the second trimester of pregnancy. This clonotype was obtained from a female donor in good health, enrolled as a control in a pregnancy study. CDR3 sequence (DNA): TGCAGCGTTTCCGGGACAGGGCTATCCCTCGGGGCTGAAGCTTTCTTT. It encodes CSVSGTGLSLGAEAFF. Full variable domain (remainder filled in from reference TRBV29-1 and TRBJ1-1): SAVISQKPSRDICQRGTSLTIQCQVDSQVTMMFWYRQQPGQSLTLIATANQGSEATYESGFVIDKFPISRPNLTFSTLTVSNMSPEDSSIYLCSVSGTGLSLGAEAFFGQGTRLTVV.